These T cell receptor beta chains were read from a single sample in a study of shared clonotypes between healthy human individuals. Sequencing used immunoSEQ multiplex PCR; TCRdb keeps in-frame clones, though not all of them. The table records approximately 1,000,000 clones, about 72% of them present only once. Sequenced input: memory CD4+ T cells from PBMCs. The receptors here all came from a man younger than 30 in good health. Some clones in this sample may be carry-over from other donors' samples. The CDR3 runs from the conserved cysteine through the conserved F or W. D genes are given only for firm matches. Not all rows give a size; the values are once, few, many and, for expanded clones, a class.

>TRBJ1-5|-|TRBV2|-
TGTGCCAGCAGTGAAGACAGGGAAAGCAATCAGCCCCAGCATTTT
CASSEDRESNQPQHF
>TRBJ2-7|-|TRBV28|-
TGTGCCAGCAGCTCTAACAGGGACGAGCAGTACTTC
CASSSNRDEQYF
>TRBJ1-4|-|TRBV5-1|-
TGCGCCAGCAGCTTGTCCCCAATGACAGGTGTAGGTAATGAAAAACTGTTTTTT
CASSLSPMTGVGNEKLFF
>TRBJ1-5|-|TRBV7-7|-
TGTGCCAGCAGCTCTTACCGACGGGCTCAGGGGAGAAATCAGCCCCAGCATTTT
CASSSYRRAQGRNQPQHF
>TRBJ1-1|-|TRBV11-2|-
TGTGCCAGCAGCTTAGAAAGAAACACTGAAGCTTTCTTT
CASSLERNTEAFF
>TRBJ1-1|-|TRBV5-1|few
TGCGCCAGCAGCTTGGGGACGGAAGGGGGTGAAGCTTTCTTT
CASSLGTEGGEAFF
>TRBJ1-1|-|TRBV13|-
TGTGCCAGCAGCTTAGAACAGGTTATGAACACTGAAGCTTTCTTT
CASSLEQVMNTEAFF
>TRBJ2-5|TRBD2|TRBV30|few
TGTGCCTGGAGTGAAGGGACTAGCGGCCAAGAGACCCAGTACTTC
CAWSEGTSGQETQYF
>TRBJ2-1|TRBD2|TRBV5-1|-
TGCGCCAGCAAGGCGGGAGGGCTCTCCGAGGGTGAGCAGTTCTTC
CASKAGGLSEGEQFF
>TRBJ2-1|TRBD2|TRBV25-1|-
TGTGCCAGCAGCGTAGCGGGAGCGGACTACAATGAGCAGTTCTTC
CASSVAGADYNEQFF
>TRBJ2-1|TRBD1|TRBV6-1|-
TGTGCCAGCAGTGAAAGGGACAGGAGGTTCTTC
CASSERDRRFF
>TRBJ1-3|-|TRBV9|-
TGTGCCAGCAGCGCTGGGACAAGAGCTCTGGGCCGTACGCTTGGAAACACCATATATTTT
CASSAGTRALGRTLGNTIYF
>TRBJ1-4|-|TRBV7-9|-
TGTGCCAGCAGCTCCGGGCGATCAACTAATGAAAAACTGTTTTTT
CASSSGRSTNEKLFF
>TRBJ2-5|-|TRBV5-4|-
TGTGCCAGCAGCGTGGGGGGCTCAGTGACTGAGACCCAGTACTTC
CASSVGGSVTETQYF
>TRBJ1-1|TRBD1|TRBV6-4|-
TGTGCCAGCAGTCCCTTCGACGGGACAGCTGAAGCTTTCTTT
CASSPFDGTAEAFF
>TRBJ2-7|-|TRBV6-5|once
TGTGCCAGCAGTTACTCGACCCCCTCAAAGCAGTACTTC
CASSYSTPSKQYF
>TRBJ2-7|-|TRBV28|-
TGTGCCAGCAGTTTCGGGGGCCTCTCCTACGAGCAGTACTTC
CASSFGGLSYEQYF
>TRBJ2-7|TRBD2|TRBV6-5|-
TGTGCCAGCAGTTATATTAAGACTAGCGGGAGTTACGAGCAGTACTTC
CASSYIKTSGSYEQYF
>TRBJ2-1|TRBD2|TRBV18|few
TGTGCCAGCTCACCTACTAGCGGGGGGTACAATGAGCAGTTCTTC
CASSPTSGGYNEQFF
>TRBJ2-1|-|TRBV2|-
TGTGCCAGCAGTGTCTTTCAGTCGGGCGAGCAGTTCTTC
CASSVFQSGEQFF
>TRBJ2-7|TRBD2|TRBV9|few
TGTGCCAGCAGCCCCGGTGCTAGCGGGAACTACGAGCAGTACTTC
CASSPGASGNYEQYF
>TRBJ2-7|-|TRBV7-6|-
TGTGCCAGCAGCAACCCGACGGGGCACGAGCAGTACTTC
CASSNPTGHEQYF
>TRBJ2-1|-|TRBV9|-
TGTGCCAGCAGCGTACAGGGGGGATCCTACAATGAGCAGTTCTTC
CASSVQGGSYNEQFF
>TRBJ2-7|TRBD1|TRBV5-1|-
TGCGCCAGCAGCGACGGACAGGGTCCCTCCTACGAGCAGTACTTC
CASSDGQGPSYEQYF
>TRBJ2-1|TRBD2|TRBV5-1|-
TGCGCCAGCAGCTTGGTACCCGGGAGGGAGAATGAGCAGTTCTTC
CASSLVPGRENEQFF
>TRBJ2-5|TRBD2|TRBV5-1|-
TGCGCCAGCAGGCTCGGACTAGCGGGATTGGCCCAGTACTTC
CASRLGLAGLAQYF
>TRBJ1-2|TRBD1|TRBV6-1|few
TGTGCCAGCAGTGAGGCACAGGGGCGCTATGGCTACACCTTC
CASSEAQGRYGYTF
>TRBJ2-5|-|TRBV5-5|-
TGTGCCAGCAGCTCGGACTATCAAGAGACCCAGTACTTC
CASSSDYQETQYF
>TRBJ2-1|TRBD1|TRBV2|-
TGTGCCAGCAGTGACGGACAGGGGGCTTGGGGTGAGCAGTTCTTC
CASSDGQGAWGEQFF
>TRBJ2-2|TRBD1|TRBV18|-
TGTGCCAGCTCACCGGGACAGGGTCGCGCCGGGGAGCTGTTTTTT
CASSPGQGRAGELFF
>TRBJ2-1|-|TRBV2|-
TGTGCCAGCAGTGAAGGCCCGGGACCTTACAATGAGCAGTTCTTC
CASSEGPGPYNEQFF
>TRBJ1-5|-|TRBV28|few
TGTGCCAGCAGTTTTCGGATTAGGCCCCAGCATTTT
CASSFRIRPQHF
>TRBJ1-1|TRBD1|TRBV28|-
TGTGCCAGCAGTTCATACAGGGGGCCCGACATGAACACTGAAGCTTTCTTT
CASSSYRGPDMNTEAFF
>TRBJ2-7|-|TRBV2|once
TGTGCCAGCAGGGAGACTCCAGGGACGGTTGAAGCGGTGCGGGAGCAGTACTTC
CASRETPGTVEAVREQYF
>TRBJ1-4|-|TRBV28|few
TGTGCCAGCAGTTCAAGACGGACAGCTTCCATGCTGTTTTTT
CASSSRRTASMLFF
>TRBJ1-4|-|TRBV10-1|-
TGCGCCAGCAGTGAGTCGAAGGGTAGGCGTAATGAAAAACTGTTTTTT
CASSESKGRRNEKLFF
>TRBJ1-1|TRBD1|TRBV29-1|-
TGTAGCGCCGTGGACAGGGTGAACACTGAAGCTTTCTTT
CSAVDRVNTEAFF
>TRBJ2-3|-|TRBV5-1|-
TGCGCCAGCAGCACAGGGTCAATCACAGATACGCAGTATTTT
CASSTGSITDTQYF
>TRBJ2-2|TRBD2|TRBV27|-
TGTGCCAGCAGTCACTTTGGACTAGCGGGAGGCACCGCGAACACCGGGGAGCTGTTTTTT
CASSHFGLAGGTANTGELFF
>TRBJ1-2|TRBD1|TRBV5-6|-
TGTGCCAGCAGCGATGACAGGGTTTGGAGACCTTTGAACTATGGCTACACCTTC
CASSDDRVWRPLNYGYTF
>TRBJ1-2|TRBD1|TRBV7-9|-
TGTGCCAGCAGCTTAGGGGGACAGGGGTCCAGGGCCTATGGCTACACCTTC
CASSLGGQGSRAYGYTF
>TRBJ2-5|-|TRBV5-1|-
TGCGCCAGCAGCTCCCTCGTGGCAGAGACCCAGTACTTC
CASSSLVAETQYF
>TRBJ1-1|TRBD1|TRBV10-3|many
TGTGCCATCAGTCCTCCAGGGGGCACTGAAGCTTTCTTT
CAISPPGGTEAFF
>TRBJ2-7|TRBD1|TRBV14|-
TGTGCCAGCAGCCAACGAGCCCGACAGGGCTACGAGCAGTACTTC
CASSQRARQGYEQYF
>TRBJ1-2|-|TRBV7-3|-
TGTGCCAGCAGCTCCCCCAACCTGGACTATGGCTACACCTTC
CASSSPNLDYGYTF
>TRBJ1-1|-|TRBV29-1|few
TGCAGCGTTGATTGGGAAGGGAACGGGAACACTGAAGCTTTCTTT
CSVDWEGNGNTEAFF
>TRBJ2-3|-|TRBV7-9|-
TGTGCCAGCAGCTTAGGGAGGCGAATCACAGATACGCAGTATTTT
CASSLGRRITDTQYF
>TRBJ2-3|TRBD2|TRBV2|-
TGTGCCAGCACCGGGGGAGGGAAAAGAGGGGGCACAGATACGCAGTATTTT
CASTGGGKRGGTDTQYF
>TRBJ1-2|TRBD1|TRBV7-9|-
TGTACCAGCAGCTGGCAAACAGGGGACGATGGCTACACCTTC
CTSSWQTGDDGYTF
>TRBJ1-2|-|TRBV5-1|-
TGCGCCAGCAGCTTGGCCCCCCTCGGGGGGTCGGGGGGCTACACCTTC
CASSLAPLGGSGGYTF
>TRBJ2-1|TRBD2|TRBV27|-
TGTGCCAGCAGTACCCGACTAGCGGGAGGGCTCTACAATGAGCAGTTCTTC
CASSTRLAGGLYNEQFF
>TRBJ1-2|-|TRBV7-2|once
TGTGCCAGCAGCTCTCCCGGAAATACCTATCTGAGCTACACCTTC
CASSSPGNTYLSYTF
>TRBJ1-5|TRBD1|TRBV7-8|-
TGTGCCAGCAGCCCTCAGGGGGGCCTCCTTCAGCCCCAGCATTTT
CASSPQGGLLQPQHF
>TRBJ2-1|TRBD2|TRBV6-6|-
TGTGCCAGCAGAATGACTAGCGGGAGCGGTGAGCAGTTCTTC
CASRMTSGSGEQFF
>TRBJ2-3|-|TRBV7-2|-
TGTGCCAGCAGCCCACCCACAGATACGCAGTATTTT
CASSPPTDTQYF
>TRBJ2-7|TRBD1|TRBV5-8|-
TGTGCCAGCAGACGGGACAGGTGGGAAGAGCAGTACTTC
CASRRDRWEEQYF
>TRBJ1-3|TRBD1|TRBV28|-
TGTGCCAGCAGTCCAGGGGGGACCCCGGCTGGAAACACCATATATTTT
CASSPGGTPAGNTIYF
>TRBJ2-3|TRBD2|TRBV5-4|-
TGTGCCAGCAGCGCCTCTAGCGGGAGCAAAGATACGCGGTATTTT
CASSASSGSKDTRYF